This T cell receptor (beta chain) was identified in a study of blood T cell repertoires in COVID-19. Looked up from germline, CDR1 is KGHSH and CDR2 is LQKENI. J was trimmed by 6 bases and V by 5 bases; bases with no gene match: 9. CDR3 size: 14 residues. Methods used by the authors: Estimates of nucleated cell counts were drawn from the amplification of reference gene primers. Method: immunoSEQ multiplex PCR; TCRdb's copy keeps in-frame clones and lacks some. That table is the source of V, J and clone size, and D and trimming were worked out from the DNA. The sample yields about 400,000 clones, approximately 88% seen once.

The sequence was obtained from a man between 35 and 55 years old with acute or convalescent COVID-19. Sequencing input: peripheral blood. V gene TRBV18 combines with J gene TRBJ1-2; 7 positions agree with TRBD1. The CDR3 region is CASSSETGIHGYTF. The CDR3 region has the DNA TGTGCCAGCTCATCGGAGACAGGGATTCATGGCTACACCTTC.